Sequencing of this TCR beta chain was carried out in a study of cytomegalovirus exposure and HLA in healthy donors. In the study overall: Caucasian-associated ancestry cluster membership applied to about four fifths of around 400 genotyped donors.

This clone came up once. Losses at the gene ends were 8 bases for V and 6 bases for J; bases not matched to a gene: 11. This CDR3 contains 14 residues. Germline V gives CDR1 MNHNS, CDR2 SASEGT. The PCR ran on 60 Vbeta and 13 Jbeta primers. Assay: immunoSEQ multiplex PCR; the TCRdb copy retains only in-frame clones and omits some. The data show some 170,000 clones, 77% seen once. The sequencing sample was made of PBMCs. The rearrangement joins TRBV6-1 to TRBJ2-3, with 7 positions matching TRBD2. The clonotype was recovered from a woman in her fifties or sixties in good health and CMV-seropositive. In DNA, the CDR3 is TGTGCCAGCTGTCTAGCGGACTTTTTGGATACGCAGTATTTT. Encoded protein: CASCLADFLDTQYF.